Each of the 24 T cell receptor beta chains below was sequenced from the same sample in a study of cytomegalovirus exposure and HLA in healthy donors. 13 Jbeta primers and 60 Vbeta primers were used for the PCR. The data were produced by immunoSEQ multiplex PCR, yet TCRdb's version contains in-frame clones alone and is incomplete. The sample has 150,000 to 200,000 clones; roughly 80% are singletons. Sequencing was carried out using PBMCs. Source of these receptors: a young man in good health and CMV-seropositive.

The chain couples TRBV6-1 to TRBJ2-7; 11 bases map to TRBD2. Germline CDR1 and CDR2: MNHNS and SASEGT. The CDR3 has 18 residues. V shed 2 bases and J 0 bases; nucleotides not matched to a gene: 9. The CDR3, as DNA: TGTGCCAGCAGTGAACTATGGAATAGCGGGAGGGTCTCCTACGAGCAGTACTTC. Translating gives CASSELWNSGRVSYEQYF.

V gene TRBV25-1 combines with J gene TRBJ1-1; D is possibly TRBD1 (6 bases). The V and J ends lost 3 bases and 1 base respectively, with 9 bases between them. The germline V gene has CDR1 MGHDK and CDR2 SYGVNS. This CDR3 region has 14 residues. CDR3 region: CASSEGRGNTEAFF. In nucleotides, the CDR3 is TGTGCCAGCAGTGAGGGCAGGGGGAACACTGAAGCTTTCTTT.

The rearrangement links TRBV25-1 to TRBJ1-3; TRBD1 is a possible D gene (5 bases). The CDR3 sequence is 17 residues long. Looked up from germline, CDR1 is MGHDK and CDR2 is SYGVNS. The V gene lost 0 bases and the J gene lost 4 bases, with 16 bases spanning the gap. CDR3 in DNA: TGTGCCAGCAGTGAATACCGGGGCGGGGTCGGCGGAAACACCATATATTTT. This sequence encodes CASSEYRGGVGGNTIYF.

This clone was picked up a small number of times. V is TRBV7-6 and J is TRBJ2-1, with 12 bases fitting TRBD2. The CDR3 is 19 amino acids. V lost 2 bases and J lost 5; bases outside the gene matches: 13. The germline gives CDR1 SGHVS, CDR2 FNYEAQ. CDR3 DNA sequence: TGTGCCAGCAGCTTATCTCCCCCCAGGACTAGCGGGATTCACAATGAGCAGTTCTTC. Translated: CASSLSPPRTSGIHNEQFF.

The chain employs TRBV11-2 and TRBJ1-2; a possible D gene is TRBD1 (5 bases). The CDR3 has 12 amino acids. Per the germline V gene, CDR1 is SGHAT and CDR2 is FQNNGV. Trimming left V 4 bases short and J 4 bases short, with 7 bases between. DNA for the CDR3: TGTGCCAGCAGCTCAGACAGCTATGGCTACACCTTC. This encodes CASSSDSYGYTF.

This clone has only a few counts. The CDR3 DNA follows: TGTGCCAGCAGCGGGACTAGCGGGACCACCGGGGAGCTGTTTTTT. This sequence encodes CASSGTSGTTGELFF. This rearrangement joins TRBV9 to TRBJ2-2; 12 bases agree with TRBD2. The germline V gene has CDR1 SGDLS and CDR2 YYNGEE. CDR3 size: 15 residues. Trimming removed 3 bases from V and 4 bases from J; junction bases left unmatched: 1.

This chain connects TRBV29-1 to TRBJ1-1; no clear D. This CDR3 region has 13 residues. The germline gives CDR1 SQVTM, CDR2 ANQGSEA. Deletions cut 3 bases from V and 2 bases from J, with 10 bases between. DNA for the CDR3: TGCAGCGTTGATACGGGATTAAACACTGAAGCTTTCTTT. It translates to CSVDTGLNTEAFF.

This sequence joins TRBV5-1 and TRBJ1-2; no firm D call. Germline V gene lookup returns CDR1 SGHRS and CDR2 YFSETQ. V lost 2 bases and J lost 3, with 5 bases in between. The CDR3 has 12 residues. The CDR3: CASSFSDYGYTF. CDR3 nucleotide sequence: TGCGCCAGCAGCTTCTCAGACTATGGCTACACCTTC.

The chain employs TRBV25-1 and TRBJ2-7, with TRBD2 matching 7 bases. Germline CDR1 reads MGHDK; CDR2 reads SYGVNS. The CDR3 runs to 13 residues. Losses at the gene ends were 2 bases for V and 7 bases for J; bases not matched to a gene: 5. The CDR3 here is CASSERGAGEQYF. As DNA, the CDR3 is TGTGCCAGCAGTGAACGGGGAGCGGGGGAGCAGTACTTC.

In its sample, this clone was seen once. The chain joins TRBV30 to TRBJ2-1; 7 bases align to TRBD2. The CDR3 has 13 amino acids. Germline lookup yields CDR1 GTSNPN and CDR2 SVGIG (reference sequence). The V segment lost 3 bases and the J segment 8 bases; nucleotides outside the gene matches: 7. DNA for the CDR3: TGTGCCTGGAGGAGCGGGAAGGGCTATGAGCAGTTCTTC. Translation gives CAWRSGKGYEQFF. The variable domain in full, with the rest retrieved from reference TRBV30 and TRBJ2-1, is SQTIHQWPATLVQPVGSPLSLECTVEGTSNPNLYWYRQAAGRGLQLLFYSVGIGQISSEVPQNLSASRPQDRQFILSSKKLLLSDSGFYLCAWRSGKGYEQFFGPGTRLTVL.

The J gene is TRBJ2-2, the V gene TRBV7-6; TRBD2 agrees at 8 bases. This CDR3 has 16 residues. V was pared by 3 bases and J by 1 base, with 4 bases of the junction left unmatched. Germline V gene sequence: CDR1 SGHVS, CDR2 FNYEAQ. The CDR3 sequence is CASSLSRGGNTGELFF. Here the CDR3 DNA reads TGTGCCAGCAGCTTGAGCCGGGGGGGGAACACCGGGGAGCTGTTTTTT.

The J gene is TRBJ2-5, the V gene TRBV19, with D perhaps matching TRBD2 (7 bases). Germline V lookup: CDR1 LNHDA, CDR2 SQIVND (reference sequence). The germline V and J ends were trimmed by 4 bases and 4 bases, with 19 bases remaining between them. This CDR3 region has 16 residues. This CDR3 is CASSNRGGAWRETQYF. The CDR3 bases are TGTGCCAGTAGTAACCGAGGGGGGGCCTGGAGAGAGACCCAGTACTTC.

V and J are TRBV2 and TRBJ1-3; tentative D call: TRBD1 (5 bases). Germline V gene lookup returns CDR1 SNHLY and CDR2 FYNNEI. The V end lost 8 bases, the J end lost 0 bases, and 17 bases lay between the germline ends. The CDR3 extends over 16 amino acids. The CDR3 spells CASRRTRASSGNTIYF. DNA of the CDR3: TGTGCCAGCCGCCGGACAAGGGCAAGCTCTGGAAACACCATATATTTT. Full variable domain (remainder filled in from reference TRBV2 and TRBJ1-3): EPEVTQTPSHQVTQMGQEVILRCVPISNHLYFYWYRQILGQKVEFLVSFYNNEISEKSEIFDDQFSVERPDGSNFTLKIRSTKLEDSAMYFCASRRTRASSGNTIYFGEGSWLTVV.

The rearrangement joins TRBV9 to TRBJ1-1; D is uncertain. Per germline, CDR1 SGDLS and CDR2 YYNGEE. The CDR3 length is 13 residues. Trimming took 1 base from V and 7 from J, leaving 11 bases between them. The CDR3 nucleotides are TGTGCCAGCAGCGTATCCCGTGAGGGTGAAGCTTTCTTT. Its protein is CASSVSREGEAFF.

The chain has TRBV7-2 and TRBJ2-3; 7 bases line up with TRBD2. Germline V lookup: CDR1 SGHTA, CDR2 FQGNSA. V dropped 1 base and J dropped 0; count of bases not matched to a gene: 4. The CDR3 sequence is 16 residues long. CDR3 sequence reads: CASSLGASGSTDTQYF. In DNA, the CDR3 is TGTGCCAGCAGCTTAGGGGCTAGCGGAAGCACAGATACGCAGTATTTT.

The chain recombines TRBV4-3 with TRBJ1-2; TRBD1 aligns across 7 bases. The CDR3 spans 15 residues. The junction had 10 bases not matched to a gene; V was cut back by 6 bases and J by 3 bases. Per germline, CDR1 LGHNA and CDR2 YSLEER. CDR3 DNA sequence: TGCGCCAGCAGTCCGACAGGGATATCTTACTATGGCTACACCTTC. Translation: CASSPTGISYYGYTF.

The gene calls are TRBV28 and TRBJ1-2; the match to TRBD1 covers 9 bases. CDR3 length: 15 residues. Germline CDR1 MDHEN, CDR2 SYDVKM. The V segment lost 3 bases and the J segment 4 bases; nucleotides outside the gene matches: 6. CDR3 sequence reads: CASSFPQGAGYGYTF. DNA for the CDR3: TGTGCCAGCAGTTTCCCACAGGGGGCAGGCTATGGCTACACCTTC.

J is TRBJ1-2 and V is TRBV6-1; D uncertain. CDR3 size: 14 residues. Germline CDR1 MNHNS, CDR2 SASEGT. Between the trimmed V and J ends, which lost 5 bases and 5 bases, there was a span of 15 bases. CDR3 residues: CASSLQIPGYGYTF. The CDR3 nucleotides are TGTGCCAGCAGTTTACAGATTCCCGGATATGGCTACACCTTC.

CDR3 sequence (DNA): TGTGCCAGCAGTCAGGAGGCTACTTACGAGCAGTACTTC. Amino acid sequence: CASSQEATYEQYF. The chain is built from TRBV2 and TRBJ2-7, with D possibly TRBD2 on 5 matching bases. The CDR3 is 13 amino acids. Germline-derived CDR1 and CDR2 are SNHLY and FYNNEI. Trimming cost V 5 bases and J 4 bases, with 12 bases left between them. The full variable domain, its missing parts supplied by reference TRBV2 and TRBJ2-7, is EPEVTQTPSHQVTQMGQEVILRCVPISNHLYFYWYRQILGQKVEFLVSFYNNEISEKSEIFDDQFSVERPDGSNFTLKIRSTKLEDSAMYFCASSQEATYEQYFGPGTRLTVT.

The rearrangement joins TRBV4-1 to TRBJ2-2; TRBD2 might be the D (6 bases). Germline V gene data show CDR1 as MGHRA and CDR2 as YSYEKL. The V and J ends lost 3 bases and 7 bases respectively, with 21 bases between them. The CDR3 is 17 residues long. The chain's CDR3 is CASSHPAGLPFGGELFF. CDR3 nucleotides: TGCGCCAGCAGCCATCCGGCGGGGCTCCCTTTTGGCGGGGAGCTGTTTTTT.

The rearrangement joins TRBV28 to TRBJ2-7; 10 bases agree with TRBD2. Germline lookup yields CDR1 MDHEN and CDR2 SYDVKM. CDR3 size: 14 residues. The V and J ends lost 8 bases and 0 bases, in that order; junction bases with no gene match: 4. CDR3 DNA sequence: TGTGCCAGCTCCGGACTAGCGGACTCCTACGAGCAGTACTTC. As protein: CASSGLADSYEQYF.

This clone was seen a few times. J is TRBJ2-7 and V is TRBV27, with 9 bases fitting TRBD1. The CDR3 sequence is 18 residues long. Per the germline V gene, CDR1 is MNHEY and CDR2 is SMNVEV (reference sequence). V lost 3 bases and J lost 7; bases outside the gene matches: 19. The CDR3 protein is CASSFSPARDRVFREQYF. CDR3 sequence (DNA): TGTGCCAGCAGTTTCTCCCCGGCGAGGGACAGGGTATTTAGGGAGCAGTACTTC.

This clone was recorded only once. One junction end disagrees with the germline gene, perhaps due to a read error. The chain couples TRBV19 to TRBJ1-5, with a weak D call TRBD1 (6 bases). The germline V gene encodes CDR1 LNHDA and CDR2 SQIVND (reference sequence). CDR3 length: 21 residues. In DNA, the CDR3 is TGTGCCAGTAGAATAGTCGCTCGTGGTCAGACAGGAAGGCTCTCCAGGGGGCCCCAGCATTTT. The encoded protein is CASRIVARGQTGRLSRGPQHF.

This clone appeared a few times. The CDR3: CASTSPGGSGSEQYF. In nucleotides, the CDR3 is TGTGCCAGCACTTCGCCAGGCGGAAGCGGGAGCGAGCAGTACTTC. V is TRBV28 and J is TRBJ2-7; 8 bases align to TRBD2. CDR3 length: 15 amino acids. Per the germline V gene, CDR1 is MDHEN and CDR2 is SYDVKM. The junction had 14 bases not matched to a gene; V was cut back by 7 bases and J by 6 bases.